These T cell receptor beta chains were read from a single sample in a study of T cell responses to AZD1222 COVID-19 vaccine. TCRdb's copy holds only in-frame clones and misses some; the assay was immunoSEQ multiplex PCR. The repertoire holds about 120,000 clones, with around 87% as singletons. This sample comprised peripheral blood, obtained 28 days after the second AZD1222 dose. The receptor source for this set is an adult who received the AZD1222 COVID-19 vaccine. CDR3s include the opening cysteine and the closing phenylalanine or tryptophan. The order of the fields is clone size, V gene, D gene, J gene, CDR3 DNA, CDR3 protein. D genes are given only for firm matches. Clone size appears in some rows only: once, few, many, or a class for an expanded clone.

clone_size: .; v_call: TRBV15; d_call: .; j_call: TRBJ1-2; cdr3_nt: TGTGCCACCAGCAGATCGGCAGGCATCTATGGCTACACCTTC; cdr3_aa: CATSRSAGIYGYTF
clone_size: .; v_call: TRBV5-1; d_call: .; j_call: TRBJ1-4; cdr3_nt: TGCGCCAGCAGCTTAGACGGAGTCCCCGAAAAACTGTTTTTT; cdr3_aa: CASSLDGVPEKLFF
clone_size: .; v_call: TRBV6-5; d_call: .; j_call: TRBJ1-4; cdr3_nt: TGTGCCAGCAGTAGGGCAAGGGGAATAGAAAAACTGTTTTTT; cdr3_aa: CASSRARGIEKLFF
clone_size: .; v_call: TRBV7-2; d_call: .; j_call: TRBJ2-6; cdr3_nt: TGTGCCAGCAGCCCCGAGGGGCTTCGAGGGGTCCTGACTTTC; cdr3_aa: CASSPEGLRGVLTF
clone_size: .; v_call: TRBV6-1; d_call: .; j_call: TRBJ2-7; cdr3_nt: TGTGCCAGCAGTGAAGCAAAGGGACCCCCATTCTACGAGCAGTACTTC; cdr3_aa: CASSEAKGPPFYEQYF
clone_size: few; v_call: TRBV6-5; d_call: .; j_call: TRBJ2-7; cdr3_nt: TGTGCCAGCAGTTACTTAGCTAGCACCTACGAGCAGTACTTC; cdr3_aa: CASSYLASTYEQYF
clone_size: .; v_call: TRBV21-1; d_call: .; j_call: TRBJ2-7; cdr3_nt: TGTGCCAGCAGCGATGAAACGGGACAGGTCTTCTCCTACGAGCAGTACTTC; cdr3_aa: CASSDETGQVFSYEQYF
clone_size: .; v_call: TRBV7-9; d_call: TRBD1; j_call: TRBJ2-7; cdr3_nt: TGTGCCAGCAGCTTCGTACAGGGGATCTCCTACGAGCAGTACTTC; cdr3_aa: CASSFVQGISYEQYF
clone_size: .; v_call: TRBV6-5; d_call: TRBD1; j_call: TRBJ2-1; cdr3_nt: TGTGCCAGCAGCGGACAGGGGGCCAATGAGCAGTTCTTC; cdr3_aa: CASSGQGANEQFF
clone_size: .; v_call: TRBV7-2; d_call: TRBD1; j_call: TRBJ1-1; cdr3_nt: TGTGCCAGCAGCCCTCAGGGGGCTGGGGCTGAAGCTTTCTTT; cdr3_aa: CASSPQGAGAEAFF
clone_size: medium-sized; v_call: TRBV6-2/TRBV6-3; d_call: .; j_call: TRBJ1-2; cdr3_nt: TGTGCCAGCAGTTTAAAATTCGACAGAAATGGCTACACCTTC; cdr3_aa: CASSLKFDRNGYTF
clone_size: .; v_call: TRBV28; d_call: .; j_call: TRBJ2-2; cdr3_nt: TGTGCCAGCAGCCCCGGACAGCTTTTGGAGTTGTTTTTT; cdr3_aa: CASSPGQLLELFF
clone_size: .; v_call: TRBV15; d_call: TRBD1; j_call: TRBJ1-2; cdr3_nt: TGTGCCACCAGCAGAGATTTACGGGACAGGGGAGCTGGCTACACCTTC; cdr3_aa: CATSRDLRDRGAGYTF
clone_size: .; v_call: TRBV7-9; d_call: .; j_call: TRBJ1-6; cdr3_nt: TGTGCCAGCAGCCCTGTTGGAGGCAGGGGCATGGGTTCACCCCTCCACTTT; cdr3_aa: CASSPVGGRGMGSPLHF
clone_size: .; v_call: TRBV7-2; d_call: .; j_call: TRBJ1-3; cdr3_nt: TGTGCCAGCAGCCCTAGGGCCCTCTCTGGAAACACCATATATTTT; cdr3_aa: CASSPRALSGNTIYF
clone_size: once; v_call: TRBV3-1/TRBV3-2; d_call: .; j_call: TRBJ1-2; cdr3_nt: TGTGCCAGCAGCCAAGGGTTGCGGTATGGCTACACCTTC; cdr3_aa: CASSQGLRYGYTF
clone_size: once; v_call: TRBV18; d_call: .; j_call: TRBJ2-1; cdr3_nt: TGTGCCAGCTCAGTAGGGTCAGGGACCTACAATGAGCAGTTCTTC; cdr3_aa: CASSVGSGTYNEQFF
clone_size: .; v_call: TRBV18; d_call: TRBD1; j_call: TRBJ2-3; cdr3_nt: TGTGCCAGCTCACCAAGTCAGGGGGCGAGGGATACGCAGTATTTT; cdr3_aa: CASSPSQGARDTQYF
clone_size: .; v_call: TRBV4-3; d_call: TRBD2; j_call: TRBJ2-3; cdr3_nt: TGCGCCAGCAGCCAAGATCCGTCGGGGGGGGCAGATACGCAGTATTTT; cdr3_aa: CASSQDPSGGADTQYF
clone_size: .; v_call: TRBV5-1; d_call: TRBD2; j_call: TRBJ2-5; cdr3_nt: TGCGCCAGCACCGCGACTAGCGAGACCCAGTACTTC; cdr3_aa: CASTATSETQYF
clone_size: once; v_call: TRBV7-2; d_call: TRBD2; j_call: TRBJ2-3; cdr3_nt: TGTGCCAGCAGCTCCAAGCTAGCGGGGGCAGATACGCAGTATTTT; cdr3_aa: CASSSKLAGADTQYF
clone_size: once; v_call: TRBV6-5; d_call: .; j_call: TRBJ1-1; cdr3_nt: TGTGCCAGCGCAATACAGGGTTATGGAGTGGATGCTTTCTTT; cdr3_aa: CASAIQGYGVDAFF
clone_size: .; v_call: TRBV11-2; d_call: .; j_call: TRBJ1-4; cdr3_nt: TGTGCCAGCAGCTTTGATGCGATAACAAATGAAAAACTGTTTTTT; cdr3_aa: CASSFDAITNEKLFF
clone_size: .; v_call: TRBV19; d_call: .; j_call: TRBJ1-3; cdr3_nt: TGTGCCAGTACCCAAGGATCTGGAAACACCATATATTTT; cdr3_aa: CASTQGSGNTIYF
clone_size: .; v_call: TRBV7-9; d_call: .; j_call: TRBJ1-4; cdr3_nt: TGTGCCAGCAGCCCCACGTGGGTCAGCTATCTGTTTTTT; cdr3_aa: CASSPTWVSYLFF
clone_size: .; v_call: TRBV6-6; d_call: TRBD1; j_call: TRBJ1-2; cdr3_nt: TGTGCCAGCAGCTTGACAGGGGATGGCTACACCTTC; cdr3_aa: CASSLTGDGYTF
clone_size: .; v_call: TRBV18; d_call: .; j_call: TRBJ2-5; cdr3_nt: TGTGCCAGCTCACCTCCCTCAGAGACCCAGTACTTC; cdr3_aa: CASSPPSETQYF